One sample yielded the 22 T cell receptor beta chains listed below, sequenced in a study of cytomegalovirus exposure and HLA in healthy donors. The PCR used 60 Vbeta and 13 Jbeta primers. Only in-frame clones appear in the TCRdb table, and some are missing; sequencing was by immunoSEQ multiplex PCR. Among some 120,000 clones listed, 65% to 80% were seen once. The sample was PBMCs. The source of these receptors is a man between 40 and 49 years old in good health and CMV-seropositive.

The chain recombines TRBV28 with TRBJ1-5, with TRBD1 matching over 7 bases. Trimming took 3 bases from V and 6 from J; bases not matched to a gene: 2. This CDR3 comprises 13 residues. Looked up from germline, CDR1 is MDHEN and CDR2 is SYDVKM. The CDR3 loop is CASSLTGTQPQHF. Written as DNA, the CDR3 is TGTGCCAGCAGTTTGACAGGGACTCAGCCCCAGCATTTT.

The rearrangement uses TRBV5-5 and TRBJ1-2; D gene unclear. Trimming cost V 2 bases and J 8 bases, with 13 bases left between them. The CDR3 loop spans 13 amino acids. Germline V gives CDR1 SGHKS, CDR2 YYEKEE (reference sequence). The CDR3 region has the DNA TGTGCCAGCAGCTTAGACGACGGGAGCGGCTACACCTTC. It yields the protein CASSLDDGSGYTF.

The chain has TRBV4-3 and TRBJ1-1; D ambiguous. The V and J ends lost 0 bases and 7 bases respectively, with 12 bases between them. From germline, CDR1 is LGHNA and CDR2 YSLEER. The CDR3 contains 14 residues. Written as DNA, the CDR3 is TGCGCCAGCAGCCAAGATTCGCGGGGTTTTGAAGCTTTCTTT. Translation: CASSQDSRGFEAFF.

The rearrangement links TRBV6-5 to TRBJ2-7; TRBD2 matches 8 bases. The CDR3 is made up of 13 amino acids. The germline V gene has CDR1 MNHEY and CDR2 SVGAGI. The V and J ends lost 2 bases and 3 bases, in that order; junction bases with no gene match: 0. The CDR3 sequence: CASSYAGGYEQYF. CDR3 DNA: TGTGCCAGCAGTTACGCGGGAGGCTACGAGCAGTACTTC.

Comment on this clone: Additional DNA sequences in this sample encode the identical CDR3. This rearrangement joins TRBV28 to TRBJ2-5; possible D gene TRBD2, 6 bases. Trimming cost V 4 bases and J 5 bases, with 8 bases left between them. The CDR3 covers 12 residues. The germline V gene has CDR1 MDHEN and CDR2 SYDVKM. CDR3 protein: CASSSGGETQYF. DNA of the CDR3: TGTGCCAGCAGTTCTGGGGGGGAGACCCAGTACTTC.

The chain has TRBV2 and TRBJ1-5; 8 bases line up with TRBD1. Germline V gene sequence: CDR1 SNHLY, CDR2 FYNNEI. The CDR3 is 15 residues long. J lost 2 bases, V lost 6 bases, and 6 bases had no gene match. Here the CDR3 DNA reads TGTGCCAGCAGCAGGGGGCATGCTGGCAATCAGCCCCAGCATTTT. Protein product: CASSRGHAGNQPQHF.

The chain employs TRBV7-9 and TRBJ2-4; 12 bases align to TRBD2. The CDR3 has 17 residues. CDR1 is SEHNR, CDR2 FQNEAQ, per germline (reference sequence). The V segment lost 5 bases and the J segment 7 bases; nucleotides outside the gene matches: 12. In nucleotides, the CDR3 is TGTGCCAGCAGCCCACTAGCGGGGGGACCGGGGGGCAACATTCAGTACTTC. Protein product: CASSPLAGGPGGNIQYF.

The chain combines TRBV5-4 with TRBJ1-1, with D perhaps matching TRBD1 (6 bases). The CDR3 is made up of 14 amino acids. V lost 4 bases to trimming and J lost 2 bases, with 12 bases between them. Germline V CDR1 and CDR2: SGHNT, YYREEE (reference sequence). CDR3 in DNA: TGTGCCAGCAGCCCTATGGACAGTAACACTGAAGCTTTCTTT. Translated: CASSPMDSNTEAFF.

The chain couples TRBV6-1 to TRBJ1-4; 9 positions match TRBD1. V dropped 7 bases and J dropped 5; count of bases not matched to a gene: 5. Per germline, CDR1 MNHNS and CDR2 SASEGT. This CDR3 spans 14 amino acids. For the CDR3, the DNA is TGTGCCAGCAAGGACAGGGGTCTGAATGAAAAACTGTTTTTT. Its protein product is CASKDRGLNEKLFF.

CDR3 nucleotide sequence: TGCGCCAGCAGCTTGGGAGGAGGCCTCTATGGCTACACCTTC. Protein: CASSLGGGLYGYTF. The genes are TRBV5-1 and TRBJ1-2; no firm D call. The CDR3 covers 14 residues. Germline V CDR1 and CDR2: SGHRS, YFSETQ. The germline V and J ends were trimmed by 0 bases and 4 bases, with 10 bases remaining between them.

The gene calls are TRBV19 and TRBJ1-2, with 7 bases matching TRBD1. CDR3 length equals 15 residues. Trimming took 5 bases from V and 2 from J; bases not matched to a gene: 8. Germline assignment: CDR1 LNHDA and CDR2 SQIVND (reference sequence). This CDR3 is CASSLRQGANYGYTF. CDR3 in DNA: TGTGCCAGTAGTCTCCGACAGGGAGCAAACTATGGCTACACCTTC.

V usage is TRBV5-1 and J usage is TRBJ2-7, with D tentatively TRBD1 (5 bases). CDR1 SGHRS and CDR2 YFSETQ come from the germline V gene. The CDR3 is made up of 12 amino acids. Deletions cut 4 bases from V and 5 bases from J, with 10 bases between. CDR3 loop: CASSPDSHEQYF. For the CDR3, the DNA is TGCGCCAGCAGCCCAGACAGTCACGAGCAGTACTTC.

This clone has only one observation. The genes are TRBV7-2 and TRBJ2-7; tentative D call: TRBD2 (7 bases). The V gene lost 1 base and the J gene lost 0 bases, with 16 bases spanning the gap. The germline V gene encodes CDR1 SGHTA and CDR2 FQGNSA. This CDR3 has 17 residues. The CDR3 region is CASSLGWGGPSSYEQYF. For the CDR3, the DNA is TGTGCCAGCAGCTTAGGGTGGGGGGGCCCAAGCTCCTACGAGCAGTACTTC.

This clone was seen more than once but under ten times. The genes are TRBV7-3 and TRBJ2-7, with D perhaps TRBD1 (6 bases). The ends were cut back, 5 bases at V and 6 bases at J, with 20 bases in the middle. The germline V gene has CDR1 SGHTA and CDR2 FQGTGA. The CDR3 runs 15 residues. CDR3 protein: CASSLHQGPLREQYF. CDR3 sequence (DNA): TGTGCCAGCAGCCTGCACCAGGGGCCCCTACGCGAGCAGTACTTC.

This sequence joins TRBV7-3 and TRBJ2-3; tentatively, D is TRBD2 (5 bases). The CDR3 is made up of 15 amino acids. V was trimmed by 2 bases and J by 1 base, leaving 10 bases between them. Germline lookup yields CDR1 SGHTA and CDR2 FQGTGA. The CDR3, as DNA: TGTGCCAGCAGCTTAGCAGGAGCGGGCACAGATACGCAGTATTTT. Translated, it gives CASSLAGAGTDTQYF.

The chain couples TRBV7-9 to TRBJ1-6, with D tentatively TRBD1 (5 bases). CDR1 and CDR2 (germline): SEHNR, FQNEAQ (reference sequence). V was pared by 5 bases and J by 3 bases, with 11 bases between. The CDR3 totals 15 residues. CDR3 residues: CASSQQASYNSPLHF. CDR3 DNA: TGTGCCAGCAGCCAACAGGCGAGCTATAATTCACCCCTCCACTTT.

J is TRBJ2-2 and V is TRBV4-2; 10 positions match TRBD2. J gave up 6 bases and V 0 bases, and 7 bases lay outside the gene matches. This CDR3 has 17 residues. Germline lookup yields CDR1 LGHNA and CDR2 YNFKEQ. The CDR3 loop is CASSQDGDSGGSGELFF. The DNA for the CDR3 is TGTGCCAGCAGCCAAGATGGGGATAGCGGGGGGTCCGGGGAGCTGTTTTTT.

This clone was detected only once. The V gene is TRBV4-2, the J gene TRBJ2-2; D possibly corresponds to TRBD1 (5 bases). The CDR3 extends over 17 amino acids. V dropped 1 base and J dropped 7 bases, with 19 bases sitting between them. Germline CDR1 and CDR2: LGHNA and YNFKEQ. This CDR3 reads CASSQGGLWEGGGELFF. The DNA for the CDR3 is TGTGCCAGCAGCCAAGGGGGCCTTTGGGAAGGTGGCGGGGAGCTGTTTTTT.

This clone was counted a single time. CDR3 loop: CASSFSKNTEAFF. As DNA, the CDR3 is TGTGCCAGCAGTTTTAGCAAGAACACTGAAGCTTTCTTT. The rearrangement links TRBV27 to TRBJ1-1; D call uncertain. Per the germline V gene, CDR1 is MNHEY and CDR2 is SMNVEV (reference sequence). Trimming removed 3 bases at V and 1 base at J, with 6 bases between. This CDR3 is built from 13 residues.

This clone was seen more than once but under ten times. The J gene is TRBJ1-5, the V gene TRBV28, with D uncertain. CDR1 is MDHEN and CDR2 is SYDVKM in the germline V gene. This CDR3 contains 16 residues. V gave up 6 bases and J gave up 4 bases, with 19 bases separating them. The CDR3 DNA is TGTGCCAGCAGCGAAAATCCGAGCAGGATTAATCAGCCCCAGCATTTT. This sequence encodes CASSENPSRINQPQHF.

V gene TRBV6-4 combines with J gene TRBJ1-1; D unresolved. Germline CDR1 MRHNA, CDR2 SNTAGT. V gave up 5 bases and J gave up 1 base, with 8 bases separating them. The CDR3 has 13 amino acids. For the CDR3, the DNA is TGTGCCAGCAGTACCGAGAGGAACACTGAAGCTTTCTTT. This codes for CASSTERNTEAFF.

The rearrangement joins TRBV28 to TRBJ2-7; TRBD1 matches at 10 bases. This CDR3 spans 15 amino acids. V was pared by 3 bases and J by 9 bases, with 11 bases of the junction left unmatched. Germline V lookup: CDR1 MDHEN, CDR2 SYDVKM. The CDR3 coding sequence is TGTGCCAGCAGTTTTTCGGGACAGGGGTTAACAAGGCAGTACTTC. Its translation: CASSFSGQGLTRQYF.